The 26 T cell receptor beta chains given below trace back to one sample, sequenced in a study of PD-1 blockade in mismatch repair-deficient tumors. Sequencing was performed with immunoSEQ multiplex PCR; in TCRdb, only in-frame clones are kept and a portion is missing. Here the sample spans more than 85,000 clones, 82% being singletons. Source: peripheral blood, taken approximately 35 weeks after starting pembrolizumab. These receptors originate from an adult with mismatch repair-deficient cancer.

The chain is built from TRBV7-2 and TRBJ2-1, with 13 bases lining up with TRBD2. V trimming: 0 bases; J trimming: 4 bases; junction bases outside the gene matches: 3. There are 17 residues in the CDR3. Looked up from germline, CDR1 is SGHTA and CDR2 is FQGNSA. Here the CDR3 reads CASSLAPLAGGYNEQFF. The CDR3 DNA follows: TGTGCCAGCAGCTTAGCTCCACTAGCGGGAGGGTACAATGAGCAGTTCTTC.

This clone was seen once. The chain combines TRBV6-5 with TRBJ1-2; TRBD1 might be the D (5 bases). Trimming removed 5 bases from V and 4 bases from J, with 14 bases in between. The CDR3 runs to 14 residues. Germline V gene sequence: CDR1 MNHEY, CDR2 SVGAGI. The CDR3 DNA reads TGTGCCAGCAGTAGAGATCCGGGACCCTATGGCTACACCTTC. Protein product: CASSRDPGPYGYTF.

In this sample, this clone turned up once. The chain has TRBV5-6 and TRBJ1-4; D is undetermined. V was trimmed by 0 bases and J by 11 bases, leaving 8 bases between them. Germline V gene lookup returns CDR1 SGHDT and CDR2 YYEEEE. This CDR3 spans 12 amino acids. Here the CDR3 DNA reads TGTGCCAGCAGCTTGGGACGAGGGAAACTGTTTTTT. It codes for CASSLGRGKLFF.

The gene calls are TRBV11-2 and TRBJ1-1; the D is unclear. The CDR3 is made up of 13 amino acids. CDR1 is SGHAT, CDR2 FQNNGV, per germline. V was trimmed by 6 bases and J by 1 base, leaving 9 bases between them. This chain's CDR3 is CASRAFTNTEAFF. The CDR3 region has the DNA TGTGCCAGCAGGGCCTTTACGAACACTGAAGCTTTCTTT.

The DNA of the CDR3 is TGTGCCAGCAGCCTTGGACAGGGGTGGGATCAGCCCCAGCATTTT. It specifies CASSLGQGWDQPQHF. This chain connects TRBV6-5 to TRBJ1-5, with 9 positions matching TRBD1. V dropped 6 bases and J dropped 5; count of bases not matched to a gene: 8. Per the germline V gene, CDR1 is MNHEY and CDR2 is SVGAGI. This CDR3 contains 15 residues.

The chain couples TRBV19 to TRBJ2-5; a weak D match, TRBD1 (5 bases). Per the germline V gene, CDR1 is LNHDA and CDR2 is SQIVND (reference sequence). The ends were cut back, 5 bases at V and 5 bases at J, with 15 bases in the middle. The CDR3 consists of 14 residues. DNA of the CDR3: TGTGCCAGTAGTCCTCTACAGGTTGGGGAGACCCAGTACTTC. Translated: CASSPLQVGETQYF.

The rearrangement uses TRBV9 and TRBJ1-1; D is unresolved. V lost 0 bases and J 3 bases, leaving 6 bases between the germline ends. Per the germline V gene, CDR1 is SGDLS and CDR2 is YYNGEE. The CDR3 extends over 13 amino acids. In DNA, the CDR3 is TGTGCCAGCAGCGTAGGAGGACACACTGAAGCTTTCTTT. Residues: CASSVGGHTEAFF.

This chain joins TRBV7-2 and TRBJ1-3; unclear D gene. Deletions cut 3 bases from V and 0 bases from J, with 12 bases between. Germline CDR1 SGHTA, CDR2 FQGNSA. This CDR3 contains 16 residues. For the CDR3, the DNA is TGTGCCAGCAGCTTGAGTCGTATTGACTCTGGAAACACCATATATTTT. Translated, it gives CASSLSRIDSGNTIYF.

The chain recombines TRBV5-6 with TRBJ2-1; 9 nucleotides line up with TRBD2. After removal of 3 bases from V and 8 bases from J, the junction contained 12 bases not matched to a gene. The CDR3 contains 16 residues. CDR1 is SGHDT and CDR2 is YYEEEE in the germline V gene. CDR3 nucleotides: TGTGCCAGCAGCTCTCCGGGACTAGCTATTATCTATGAGCAGTTCTTC. Protein sequence: CASSSPGLAIIYEQFF. Filled out from reference TRBV5-6 and TRBJ2-1, the complete variable domain reads DAGVTQSPTHLIKTRGQQVTLRCSPKSGHDTVSWYQQALGQGPQFIFQYYEEEERQRGNFPDRFSGHQFPNYSSELNVNALLLGDSALYLCASSSPGLAIIYEQFFGPGTRLTVL.

The chain is built from TRBV9 and TRBJ2-5, with D unresolved. TRBJ2-7 matches the DNA end more closely, so the J call is doubtful. Germline lookup yields CDR1 SGDLS and CDR2 YYNGEE. The CDR3 has 13 amino acids. The CDR3 sequence is CASSVDGYYEQYF. CDR3 coding DNA: TGTGCCAGCAGCGTAGACGGGTACTACGAGCAGTACTTC.

This rearrangement joins TRBV11-3 to TRBJ2-2; no clear D. Germline assignment: CDR1 SGHNT and CDR2 YENEEA. The ends were cut back, 5 bases at V and 1 base at J, with 8 bases in the middle. The CDR3 contains 14 residues. The CDR3 protein is CASSPRLNTGELFF. Written as DNA, the CDR3 is TGTGCCAGCAGCCCACGGTTGAACACCGGGGAGCTGTTTTTT. Full variable domain (remainder filled in from reference TRBV11-3 and TRBJ2-2): EAGVVQSPRYKIIEKKQPVAFWCNPISGHNTLYWYLQNLGQGPELLIRYENEEAVDDSQLPKDRFSAERLKGVDSTLKIQPAELGDSAVYLCASSPRLNTGELFFGEGSRLTVL.

V gene TRBV15 combines with J gene TRBJ2-5; no clear D. Germline-derived CDR1 and CDR2 are LNHNV and YYDKDF (reference sequence). CDR3 size: 13 residues. Deletions cut 0 bases from V and 4 bases from J, with 6 bases between. The CDR3 spells CATSRDLGETQYF. In nucleotides, the CDR3 is TGTGCCACCAGCAGAGATCTTGGAGAGACCCAGTACTTC.

V is TRBV9 and J is TRBJ2-3, with D unresolved. The V gene lost 4 bases and the J gene lost 4 bases, with 13 bases spanning the gap. Germline V CDR1 and CDR2: SGDLS, YYNGEE. The CDR3 sequence is 14 residues long. In DNA form, the CDR3 reads TGTGCCAGCAGCATCCGACCCTTGTCAGATACGCAGTATTTT. Translating gives CASSIRPLSDTQYF. The variable domain in full, with the rest retrieved from reference TRBV9 and TRBJ2-3, is DSGVTQTPKHLITATGQRVTLRCSPRSGDLSVYWYQQSLDQGLQFLIQYYNGEERAKGNILERFSAQQFPDLHSELNLSSLELGDSALYFCASSIRPLSDTQYFGPGTRLTVL.

The chain combines TRBV29-1 with TRBJ1-1; D ambiguous. Deletions cut 2 bases from V and 3 bases from J, with 13 bases between. The CDR3 spans 14 residues. Per germline, CDR1 SQVTM and CDR2 ANQGSEA. The CDR3 DNA is TGCAGCGTTGAAAGGAAAATGGGTGACACTGAAGCTTTCTTT. Its translation is CSVERKMGDTEAFF. The variable domain in full, completed from reference TRBV29-1 and TRBJ1-1, reads SAVISQKPSRDICQRGTSLTIQCQVDSQVTMMFWYRQQPGQSLTLIATANQGSEATYESGFVIDKFPISRPNLTFSTLTVSNMSPEDSSIYLCSVERKMGDTEAFFGQGTRLTVV.

This clone was found once. CDR3 region: CASSQDRYLGEQFF. The CDR3 bases are TGCGCCAGCAGCCAAGACCGGTACCTCGGGGAGCAGTTCTTC. The chain couples TRBV4-3 to TRBJ2-1; no definite D call. The CDR3 is made up of 14 amino acids. Per the germline V gene, CDR1 is LGHNA and CDR2 is YSLEER. V was clipped by 0 bases and J by 10 bases, with 13 bases between them.

The count of this clone is one. This sequence joins TRBV19 and TRBJ2-7; D remains unclear. CDR1 LNHDA and CDR2 SQIVND come from the germline V gene (reference sequence). V was shortened by 2 bases and J by 7 bases, with 12 bases between the two germline ends. The CDR3 consists of 13 residues. The CDR3 DNA reads TGTGCCAGTAGTATATCGATAAAGCGAGAGCAGTACTTC. This sequence encodes CASSISIKREQYF.

This chain links TRBV9 with TRBJ1-5; D uncertain. The CDR3 totals 14 residues. Germline-derived CDR1 and CDR2 are SGDLS and YYNGEE. V was clipped by 0 bases and J by 3 bases, with 7 bases between them. The CDR3 nucleotides read TGTGCCAGCAGCGTAGGCGGAGTCAATCAGCCCCAGCATTTT. This gives the protein CASSVGGVNQPQHF.

This chain uses TRBV6-1 with TRBJ1-5, with 11 bases identical to TRBD1. Germline lookup yields CDR1 MNHNS and CDR2 SASEGT. Germline trimming cut 7 bases from V and 7 bases from J; bases unmatched to any gene: 9. This CDR3 comprises 15 residues. The DNA for the CDR3 is TGTGCCAGCAAAAATCCGGGACAGGGGGGACAGCCCCAGCATTTT. Protein: CASKNPGQGGQPQHF.

This chain links TRBV7-2 with TRBJ2-7; 8 nucleotides align to TRBD1. The CDR3 loop spans 15 amino acids. Germline-derived CDR1 and CDR2 are SGHTA and FQGNSA. V gave up 2 bases and J gave up 2 bases; unmatched junction bases: 5. CDR3 sequence reads: CASSLRDRSTYEQYF. The CDR3 bases are TGTGCCAGCAGCTTAAGGGACAGGAGTACCTACGAGCAGTACTTC.

The chain has TRBV9 and TRBJ1-1, with D possibly TRBD1 on 6 matching bases. Germline V gene data show CDR1 as SGDLS and CDR2 as YYNGEE. Trimming removed 4 bases at V and 1 base at J, with 14 bases between. This CDR3 region has 15 residues. The CDR3 DNA reads as TGTGCCAGCAGCTTCTCTTCGGGACAGAACACTGAAGCTTTCTTT. This gives the protein CASSFSSGQNTEAFF.

The chain joins TRBV7-9 to TRBJ2-7, with a weak D call TRBD1 (6 bases). CDR3 length: 13 residues. Germline-derived CDR1 and CDR2 are SEHNR and FQNEAQ (reference sequence). V lost 7 bases and J lost 2, with 12 bases in between. The CDR3 nucleotides read TGTGCCAGCACCGAATCAGGGGCCTACGAGCAGTACTTC. Its translation: CASTESGAYEQYF.

This clone was detected only a few times. The chain carries TRBV2 and TRBJ2-1; D is unclear. V shed 4 bases and J shed 1 base, with 11 bases lying between them. This CDR3 contains 15 residues. Germline CDR1 SNHLY, CDR2 FYNNEI. CDR3 nucleotide sequence: TGTGCCAGCAGTGCCCAGCGTGTGTCCTACAATGAGCAGTTCTTC. Translated: CASSAQRVSYNEQFF.

About this clone: A read error may account for a junction end that differs from germline. This chain joins TRBV7-7 and TRBJ2-5; 9 positions match TRBD1. The V gene's germline CDR1 is SSHAT and CDR2 FNYEAQ (reference sequence). This CDR3 has 16 residues. The CDR3 sequence is CASSDTGGAHQETQYF. The CDR3 DNA sequence: TGTGCTAGCAGCGACACAGGGGGCGCCCACCAAGAGACCCAGTACTTC.

The chain recombines TRBV27 with TRBJ2-7; perhaps TRBD2 as D (6 bases). Germline V lookup: CDR1 MNHEY, CDR2 SMNVEV (reference sequence). CDR3 length equals 16 residues. Trimming pared 4 bases from V and 3 bases from J, leaving 19 bases between. The DNA of the CDR3 is TGTGCCAGCAGTTCCCTCGCGGGGAAGGGTAGCTACGAGCAGTACTTC. It is translated as CASSSLAGKGSYEQYF.

The rearrangement joins TRBV7-6 to TRBJ2-7; 11 nucleotides align to TRBD2. J was trimmed by 1 base and V by 5 bases; bases with no gene match: 7. CDR1 and CDR2 (germline): SGHVS, FNYEAQ. CDR3 length: 16 residues. In DNA, the CDR3 is TGTGCCAGCAGCCCAAGACTAGCGGGAAATTCCTACGAGCAGTACTTC. Translation gives CASSPRLAGNSYEQYF.

This chain uses TRBV12-5 with TRBJ2-4; 15 positions match TRBD2. Unmatched junction bases numbered 4, after V lost 0 bases and J lost 4 bases. Germline V gene sequence: CDR1 LGHNT, CDR2 FRNRAP. The CDR3 is 18 amino acids. The CDR3 nucleotides are TGTGCTAGTGGTTTGGTACTCGGACTAGCGGGGGGGAAAAACATTCAGTACTTC. Protein product: CASGLVLGLAGGKNIQYF.